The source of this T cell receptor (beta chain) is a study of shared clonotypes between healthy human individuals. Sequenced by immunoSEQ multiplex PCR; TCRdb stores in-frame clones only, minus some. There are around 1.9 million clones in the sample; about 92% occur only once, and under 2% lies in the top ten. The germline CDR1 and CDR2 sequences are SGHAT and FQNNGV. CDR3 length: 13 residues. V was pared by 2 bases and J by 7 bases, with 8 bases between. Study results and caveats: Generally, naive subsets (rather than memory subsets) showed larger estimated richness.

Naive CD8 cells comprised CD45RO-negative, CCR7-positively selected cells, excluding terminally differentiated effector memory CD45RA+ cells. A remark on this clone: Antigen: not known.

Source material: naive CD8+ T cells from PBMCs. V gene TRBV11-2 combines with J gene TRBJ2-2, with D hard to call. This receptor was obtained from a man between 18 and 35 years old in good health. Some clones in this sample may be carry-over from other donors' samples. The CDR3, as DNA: TGTGCCAGCAGCTTATACGGTGACGGGGAGCTGTTTTTT. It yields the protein CASSLYGDGELFF.